This T cell receptor beta chain was profiled in a study of CD8+CD57+ T cells in acquired aplastic anemia. Study overall: An average of roughly 3 ug of DNA was obtained from sorted CD4+ and CD8+ cells. Findings of the study overall: Both patients and controls carried the same twenty-nine CD8+ CDR3 sequences.

With 5 bases removed from V and 6 bases from J, the gap between germline ends came to 14 bases. The CDR3 contains 13 residues. The germline V gene encodes CDR1 MGHDK and CDR2 SYGVNS. A word on this clonotype: Its antigen remains unknown. A much bigger clone sits one base away, suggesting this may be a read error.

The study profiled TCR beta VDJ and CDR3 using genomic DNA as template. Each CDR3 protein is one row after TCRdb ran MiXCR on the reads. The profile covers about 81,000 distinct CDR3 sequences, with under 50% appearing a single time and approximately 70% taken by the ten largest. Sample: sorted CD4+, CD8+, or CD8+CD57+ T cells (not recorded which) from PBMCs. J is TRBJ2-7 and V is TRBV25-1; D is undetermined. The clonotype was recovered from a human donor in good health, serving as a control. CDR3 residues: CASSLYYNCEQYF. Written as DNA, the CDR3 is TGTGCCAGCAGTTTATACTACAATTGCGAGCAGTACTTC.